The clone carrying this T cell receptor beta chain has a handful of counts. The entry originates in a study of response to subunit inactivated influenza vaccine. This CDR3 is built from 16 residues. Germline V gives CDR1 DFQATT, CDR2 SNEGSKA (reference sequence). V lost 0 bases to trimming and J lost 1 base, with 13 bases between them. TCRdb used MiXCR to reprocess the RT-PCR reads, holding one entry per CDR3 protein. Altogether 540,000 or so distinct CDR3 sequences are present, roughly 13% being singletons, with the ten largest covering over 10%. The chain joins TRBV20-1 to TRBJ2-4, with no clear D. The specimen was PBMCs from blood, collected roughly 45 days after vaccination. This clonotype originated in a man aged 45-65 years who received an inactivated influenza vaccine. The CDR3 here is CSARDLRRHAKNIQYF. CDR3 DNA: TGCAGTGCTAGAGATTTGAGACGACACGCCAAAAACATTCAGTACTTC.